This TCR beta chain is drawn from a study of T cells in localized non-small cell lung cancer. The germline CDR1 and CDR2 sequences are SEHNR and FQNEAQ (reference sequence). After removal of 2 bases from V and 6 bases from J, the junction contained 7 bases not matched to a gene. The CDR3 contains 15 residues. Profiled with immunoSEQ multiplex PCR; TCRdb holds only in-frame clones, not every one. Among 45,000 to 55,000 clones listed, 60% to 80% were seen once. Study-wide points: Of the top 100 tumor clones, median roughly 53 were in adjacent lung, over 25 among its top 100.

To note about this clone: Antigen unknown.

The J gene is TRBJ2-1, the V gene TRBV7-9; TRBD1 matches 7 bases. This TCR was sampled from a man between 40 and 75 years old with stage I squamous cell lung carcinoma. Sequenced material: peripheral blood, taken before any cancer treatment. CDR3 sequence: CASSLLSTGSNEQFF. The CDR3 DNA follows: TGTGCCAGCAGCTTACTTTCGACAGGGAGCAATGAGCAGTTCTTC.